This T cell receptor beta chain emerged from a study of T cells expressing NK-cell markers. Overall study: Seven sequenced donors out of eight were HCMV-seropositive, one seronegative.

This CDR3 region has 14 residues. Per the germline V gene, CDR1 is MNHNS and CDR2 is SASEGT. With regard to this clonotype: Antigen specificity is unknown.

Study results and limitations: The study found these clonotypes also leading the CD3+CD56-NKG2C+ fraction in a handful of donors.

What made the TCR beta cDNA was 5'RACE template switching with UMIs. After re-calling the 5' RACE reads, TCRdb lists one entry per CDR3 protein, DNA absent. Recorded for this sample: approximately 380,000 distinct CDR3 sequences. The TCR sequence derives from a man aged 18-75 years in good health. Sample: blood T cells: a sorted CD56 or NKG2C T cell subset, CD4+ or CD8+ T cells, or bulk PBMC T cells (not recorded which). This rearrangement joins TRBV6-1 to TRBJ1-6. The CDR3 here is CASSLTANNSPLHF.